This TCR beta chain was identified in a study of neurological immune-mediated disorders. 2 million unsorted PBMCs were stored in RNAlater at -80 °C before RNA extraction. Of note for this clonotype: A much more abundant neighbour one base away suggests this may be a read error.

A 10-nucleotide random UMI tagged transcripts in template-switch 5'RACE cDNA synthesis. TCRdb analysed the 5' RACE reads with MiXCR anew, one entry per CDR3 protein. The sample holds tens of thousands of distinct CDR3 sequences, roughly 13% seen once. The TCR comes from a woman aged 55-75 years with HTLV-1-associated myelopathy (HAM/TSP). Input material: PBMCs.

CDR3 DNA sequence: TGTGCCAGCAGCTTCAGAACTACCGTCCAAGAGACCCAGTACTTC. It is translated as CASSFRTTVQETQYF. The rearrangement joins TRBV5-6 to TRBJ2-5; D uncertain. The CDR3 loop spans 15 amino acids. Germline V gene data show CDR1 as SGHDT and CDR2 as YYEEEE. Trimming left V 2 bases short and J 1 base short, with 12 bases between.